This T cell receptor beta chain was retrieved from a study of blood T cell repertoires in COVID-19. Study at large: The samples span acute and convalescent COVID-19 from the United States, Italy and Spain.

As handled by the study authors: How many nucleated cells were present was estimated from reference gene primer amplification. Sequencing used immunoSEQ multiplex PCR; TCRdb keeps in-frame clones, though not all of them. V and J calls plus clone size are reproduced from that table; the DNA served to infer D and trimming. The sample lists around 62,000 clones; about 87% were seen once. The V end was cut by 6 bases, the J end by 4 bases, with 12 bases between. Germline assignment: CDR1 SGHTA and CDR2 FQGNSA. The CDR3 totals 13 residues. The clonotype comes from a man in his sixties with acute or convalescent COVID-19. The sample consisted of peripheral blood. The gene calls are TRBV7-2 and TRBJ1-1; D is unresolved. CDR3 sequence (DNA): TGTGCCAGCAGTTTAAGACAAGGCACTGAAGCTTTCTTT. It is translated as CASSLRQGTEAFF.